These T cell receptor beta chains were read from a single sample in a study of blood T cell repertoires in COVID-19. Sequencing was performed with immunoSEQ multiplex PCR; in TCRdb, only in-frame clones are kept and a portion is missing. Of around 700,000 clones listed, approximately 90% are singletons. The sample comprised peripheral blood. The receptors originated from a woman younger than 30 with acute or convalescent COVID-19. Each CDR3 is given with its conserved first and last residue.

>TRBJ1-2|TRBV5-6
CASSLRAYGYTF
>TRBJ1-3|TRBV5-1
CASSLDGSSGNTIYF
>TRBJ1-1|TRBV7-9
CASSPEGTAEAFF
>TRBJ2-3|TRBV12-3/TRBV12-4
CASSRRGDTQYF
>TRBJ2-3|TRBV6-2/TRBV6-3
CASSRRGGFPDTQYF
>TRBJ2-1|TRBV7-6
CASSQSGTPQNEQFF
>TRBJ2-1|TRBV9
CASSVQGLFSYNEQFF
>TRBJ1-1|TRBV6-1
CASSEATTGGTEAFF
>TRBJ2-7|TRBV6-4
CASSDGGDEQYF
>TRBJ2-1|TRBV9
CASSLGQEEFYNEQFF
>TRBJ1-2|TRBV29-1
CSVEAGRGYTF
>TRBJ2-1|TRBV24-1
CATSETAGGRGNEQFF
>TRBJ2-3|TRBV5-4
CASSPGLVRGITDTQYF
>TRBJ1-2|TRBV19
CASSLGTAPNYGYTF
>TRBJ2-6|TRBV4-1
CASSQEHRGYSGANVLTF
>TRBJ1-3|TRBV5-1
CASSHGSSGNTIYF
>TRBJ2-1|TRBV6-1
CASSEARAGGPVLISYNEQFF
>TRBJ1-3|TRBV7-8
CASSPGQVLSGNTIYF
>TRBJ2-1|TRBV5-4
CASSLVKRGSYNEQFF
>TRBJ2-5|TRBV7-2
CASHERGGLGSVETQYF
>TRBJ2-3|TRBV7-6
CASSQRRTDTQYF
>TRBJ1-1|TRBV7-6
CASSLTGNTEAFF
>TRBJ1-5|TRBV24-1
CATSEEQGMPQHF
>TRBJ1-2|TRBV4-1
CASSQAGKYTF
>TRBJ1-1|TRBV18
CASSRTPQENTEAFF
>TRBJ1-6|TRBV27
CASSSYRRGGAYNSPLHF
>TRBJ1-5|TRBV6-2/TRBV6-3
CASSPGQGSQPQHF
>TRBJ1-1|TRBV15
CATSGGVRVLNTEAFF
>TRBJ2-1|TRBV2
CASSEWGRARGNEQFF
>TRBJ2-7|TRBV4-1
CASSRNRLSGTRIDYEQYF
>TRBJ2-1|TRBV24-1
CATSDLGQGAREQFF
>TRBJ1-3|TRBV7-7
CASSSGQAGGNTIYF
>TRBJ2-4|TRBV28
CASSDSGGPKNIQYF
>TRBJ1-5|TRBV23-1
CASSPGPINQPQHF